Presented here are 32 T cell receptor beta chains from one specimen sequenced in a study of metastatic and nonmetastatic thyroid tumors. Using MiXCR, TCRdb re-called clones from the PCR reads. Of tens of thousands of clones listed, roughly a fifth are singletons. Among the patients, none had received any treatment before thyroid surgery. Sequenced: blood. These receptor sequences come from a female donor with papillary thyroid cancer or a benign thyroid nodule (not recorded which). Some clones in this sample may be carry-over from other donors' samples.

This clone was seen at least ten times. The chain couples TRBV7-9 to TRBJ1-2; the match to TRBD1 covers 9 bases. V lost 5 bases to trimming and J lost 4 bases; unmatched junction nucleotides: 5. CDR3 length: 14 residues. Per germline, CDR1 SEHNR and CDR2 FQNEAQ (reference sequence). The CDR3 DNA sequence: TGTGCCAGCAGCCGTCAGACAGGGGGCTATGGCTACACCTTC. This codes for CASSRQTGGYGYTF.

Many counts were recorded for this clone. V and J are TRBV9 and TRBJ2-3; D gene uncertain. There are 12 residues in the CDR3. CDR1 SGDLS and CDR2 YYNGEE come from the germline V gene. V lost 0 bases to trimming and J lost 4 bases, with 3 bases between them. CDR3 DNA sequence: TGTGCCAGCAGCGTAGTTTCAGATACGCAGTATTTT. This gives the protein CASSVVSDTQYF.

Concerning this clone itself: Its ends do not fully match the called genes, so a read error is possible. The rearrangement joins TRBV19 to TRBJ1-3; 8 positions match TRBD1. Germline values: CDR1 LNHDA, CDR2 SQIVND (reference sequence). This CDR3 spans 15 amino acids. The CDR3 DNA follows: TGTGCCAGTAGTATCACAGGGGGTATCGGAAACATCATATATTTT. It specifies CASSITGGIGNIIYF.

To note about this clone: This may stem from a read error, because a much larger clone lies one nucleotide away. The chain employs TRBV5-1 and TRBJ2-5; D might be TRBD2 (6 bases). CDR1 and CDR2 from the germline V gene are SGHRS and YFSETQ. V lost 3 bases and J lost 1, with 13 bases in between. The CDR3 contains 15 residues. The CDR3 nucleotides are TGCGCCAGCAGCTCGGGACTTGGGTGCCAAGAGACCCAGTACTTC. Its protein product is CASSSGLGCQETQYF.

This clone occurred many times. This chain connects TRBV7-9 to TRBJ1-4; TRBD1 aligns across 7 bases. This CDR3 has 14 amino acids. The germline V gene has CDR1 SEHNR and CDR2 FQNEAQ (reference sequence). V dropped 5 bases and J dropped 6; count of bases not matched to a gene: 6. The CDR3 DNA sequence: TGTGCCAGCAGCGCGGACAGGCGGGATGAAAAACTGTTTTTT. Translation: CASSADRRDEKLFF.

In its sample, this clone was seen many times. The chain couples TRBV6-1 to TRBJ2-7; D is undetermined. V was shortened by 5 bases and J by 2 bases, with 13 bases between the two germline ends. CDR1 is MNHNS and CDR2 is SASEGT in the germline V gene. The CDR3 runs 14 residues. The CDR3 loop is CASSPQVPPYEQYF. The CDR3, as DNA: TGTGCCAGCAGTCCTCAGGTTCCCCCCTACGAGCAGTACTTC.

This sequence joins TRBV10-3 and TRBJ1-1; D gene ambiguous. The CDR3 is 14 amino acids. Trimming shortened V by 2 bases and J by 0 bases, and 7 bases separated the two germline ends. Per germline, CDR1 ENHRY and CDR2 SYGVKD. CDR3 sequence reads: CAISEVGMNTEAFF. The DNA for the CDR3 is TGTGCCATCAGTGAGGTTGGGATGAACACTGAAGCTTTCTTT.

In its sample, this clone was seen many times. The V and J genes are TRBV14 and TRBJ2-6; 7 positions agree with TRBD1. CDR1 and CDR2 from the germline V gene are SGHDN and FVKESK. V dropped 4 bases and J dropped 0; count of bases not matched to a gene: 9. The CDR3 length is 18 residues. CDR3 coding DNA: TGTGCCAGCAGCCGCCGGGACAGCTCATACTCTGGGGCCAACGTCCTGACTTTC. It encodes CASSRRDSSYSGANVLTF.

This clone was counted between two and nine times. The chain carries TRBV24-1 and TRBJ1-2, with D unclear. This CDR3 comprises 11 residues. The germline CDR1 and CDR2 sequences are KGHDR and SFDVKD. The V and J ends lost 1 base and 6 bases respectively, with 2 bases between them. The CDR3 here is CATSDFNGYTF. CDR3 DNA: TGTGCCACCAGTGATTTTAATGGCTACACCTTC.

This clone was seen at least ten times. This chain connects TRBV19 to TRBJ2-1; perhaps TRBD1 as D (7 bases). Trimming removed 1 base from V and 4 bases from J, with 20 bases in between. Per germline, CDR1 LNHDA and CDR2 SQIVND (reference sequence). The CDR3 is 18 amino acids. CDR3: CASSIGSSRDSIYNEQFF. In DNA, the CDR3 is TGTGCCAGTAGTATAGGGTCCTCGCGGGACAGCATATACAATGAGCAGTTCTTC.

In its sample, this clone was seen a few times. CDR3 sequence (DNA): TGTGCCAGCGAAGACGGGCGGACTACCTTCTACAATGAGCAGTTCTTC. Its protein product is CASEDGRTTFYNEQFF. This chain uses TRBV2 with TRBJ2-1, with D possibly matching TRBD2 (6 bases). With 8 bases removed from V and 3 bases from J, the gap between germline ends came to 20 bases. CDR3 length: 16 residues. Germline CDR1 is SNHLY and CDR2 is FYNNEI.

This clone has just a few counts. The rearrangement joins TRBV27 to TRBJ2-7; 9 bases are a match to TRBD1. Looked up from germline, CDR1 is MNHEY and CDR2 is SMNVEV (reference sequence). Trimming cost V 5 bases and J 2 bases; bases outside gene matches: 4. The CDR3 spans 14 residues. The CDR3 coding sequence is TGTGCCAGCAGTCGGACAGGGGCTACCTACGAGCAGTACTTC. Amino acid sequence: CASSRTGATYEQYF.

This clone occurred many times. The gene calls are TRBV4-1 and TRBJ2-7; TRBD1 agrees at 9 bases. The V gene end was trimmed by 4 bases and the J gene end by 6 bases; junction bases not matched to a gene: 10. Germline-derived CDR1 and CDR2 are MGHRA and YSYEKL. The CDR3 is 15 residues long. CDR3 DNA: TGCGCCAGCAGCCTGTCCGGGACAGGGAGTGTCGAGCAGTACTTC. Protein product: CASSLSGTGSVEQYF.

This clone was detected many times. The V call is TRBV7-3, the J call TRBJ2-2; 7 nucleotides match TRBD1. CDR1 and CDR2 from the germline V gene are SGHTA and FQGTGA. Trimming at V came to 3 bases and at J to 0 bases, leaving 1 base not matched to a gene. CDR3 length: 15 amino acids. This chain's CDR3 is CASSFDRANTGELFF. CDR3 coding DNA: TGTGCCAGCAGCTTCGACAGGGCGAACACCGGGGAGCTGTTTTTT.

In this sample, this clone turned up many times. The chain has TRBV18 and TRBJ1-5; possibly TRBD1 for D (5 bases). Germline V gene lookup returns CDR1 KGHSH and CDR2 LQKENI. The CDR3 totals 15 residues. V lost 0 bases to trimming and J lost 7 bases, with 13 bases between them. The CDR3 DNA reads as TGTGCCAGCTCACCACCTGGGGCGCAAGGGCAGCCCCAGCATTTT. Protein: CASSPPGAQGQPQHF.

This clone was found a few times. V gene TRBV6-1 combines with J gene TRBJ2-7, with D possibly being TRBD1 (6 bases). The CDR3 is 13 amino acids. V was shortened by 6 bases and J by 3 bases, with 12 bases between the two germline ends. The germline V gene encodes CDR1 MNHNS and CDR2 SASEGT. The CDR3 DNA reads as TGTGCCAGCAGCCGACAGGCCTACTACGAGCAGTACTTC. Amino acid sequence: CASSRQAYYEQYF.

This clone was seen many times. The V call is TRBV11-3, the J call TRBJ2-2; no firm D call. Germline V lookup: CDR1 SGHNT, CDR2 YENEEA. This CDR3 has 12 amino acids. V lost 3 bases, J lost 1 base, and 0 bases lay in between. The DNA of the CDR3 is TGTGCCAGCAGCTTGAACACCGGGGAGCTGTTTTTT. Residues: CASSLNTGELFF. Full variable domain (remainder filled in from reference TRBV11-3 and TRBJ2-2): EAGVVQSPRYKIIEKKQPVAFWCNPISGHNTLYWYLQNLGQGPELLIRYENEEAVDDSQLPKDRFSAERLKGVDSTLKIQPAELGDSAVYLCASSLNTGELFFGEGSRLTVL.

This sequence joins TRBV2 and TRBJ2-7, with TRBD2 matching 10 bases. From germline, CDR1 is SNHLY and CDR2 FYNNEI. The V gene end was trimmed by 2 bases and the J gene end by 0 bases; junction bases not matched to a gene: 16. The CDR3 is 20 amino acids. This CDR3 is CASSERQGVLAGGPSYEQYF. Here the CDR3 DNA reads TGTGCCAGCAGTGAAAGGCAGGGGGTGTTAGCGGGGGGCCCCTCCTACGAGCAGTACTTC.

This clone occurred a few times. The chain is built from TRBV24-1 and TRBJ2-5; 10 bases match TRBD1. J was trimmed by 5 bases and V by 3 bases; bases with no gene match: 5. The CDR3 spans 15 residues. The germline V gene encodes CDR1 KGHDR and CDR2 SFDVKD. CDR3 loop: CATSDDGTGDETQYF. The CDR3 DNA is TGTGCCACCAGTGATGACGGGACAGGGGACGAGACCCAGTACTTC.

This clone was detected ten times or more. V gene TRBV2 combines with J gene TRBJ2-5, with D perhaps TRBD1 (5 bases). Germline V CDR1 and CDR2: SNHLY, FYNNEI. The V and J ends lost 2 bases and 5 bases respectively, with 9 bases between them. The CDR3 has 13 amino acids. CDR3 DNA sequence: TGTGCCAGCAGTGAAAAGGGGTGGGAGACCCAGTACTTC. Translation: CASSEKGWETQYF.

The DNA of the CDR3 is TGCGCCAGCAGCTTATCGGGTAAAGGAAACACCATATATTTT. Translating gives CASSLSGKGNTIYF. V and J are TRBV5-1 and TRBJ1-3; D remains unclear. The ends were cut back, 2 bases at V and 4 bases at J, with 10 bases in the middle. Germline CDR1 SGHRS, CDR2 YFSETQ. The CDR3 is 14 residues long.

In this sample, this clone turned up many times. The chain employs TRBV7-2 and TRBJ1-3; D may be TRBD1 (5 bases). The CDR3 runs to 15 residues. V was clipped by 2 bases and J by 2 bases, with 10 bases between them. The germline gives CDR1 SGHTA, CDR2 FQGNSA. Written as DNA, the CDR3 is TGTGCCAGCAGCTTACAGGGAGGCCCTGGAAACACCATATATTTT. It yields the protein CASSLQGGPGNTIYF.

This clone was seen many times. The CDR3 loop is CASSQGSGGQETQYF. The DNA for the CDR3 is TGCGCCAGCAGCCAAGGAAGCGGGGGGCAGGAGACCCAGTACTTC. The chain has TRBV4-3 and TRBJ2-5; the match to TRBD2 covers 9 bases. The germline CDR1 and CDR2 sequences are LGHNA and YSLEER. The CDR3 is made up of 15 amino acids. With V trimmed by 1 base and J by 5 bases, 5 bases remained unmatched.

There are many counts of this clone. The chain couples TRBV5-1 to TRBJ1-3; no definite D call. CDR3 size: 17 residues. CDR1 is SGHRS, CDR2 YFSETQ, per germline. Deletions cut 4 bases from V and 1 base from J, with 18 bases between. CDR3 sequence (DNA): TGCGCCAGCAGCCGACACTGGTGGAGGTCTTCTGGAAACACCATATATTTT. It is translated as CASSRHWWRSSGNTIYF.

The sample holds many counts of this clone. V usage is TRBV7-8 and J usage is TRBJ1-3; D unclear. V gave up 1 base and J gave up 0 bases, with 4 bases separating them. The length of the CDR3 is 14 residues. Germline V gives CDR1 SGHVS, CDR2 FQNEAQ. In DNA, the CDR3 is TGTGCCAGCAGCTTAGTGGGCTCTGGAAACACCATATATTTT. It is translated as CASSLVGSGNTIYF.

This clone was recorded at least ten times. The V call is TRBV10-2, the J call TRBJ2-7, with D uncertain. The germline gives CDR1 WSHSY, CDR2 SAAADI. V lost 4 bases and J 5 bases, leaving 9 bases between the germline ends. The CDR3 runs 12 residues. The CDR3 DNA is TGCGCCAGCAGTGCTAGGCTCCACGAGCAGTACTTC. Translation: CASSARLHEQYF.

A single count supports this clone. The CDR3 loop is CASNLGAGYNEQYF. The CDR3 DNA reads TGTGCCAGCAACCTGGGGGCGGGTTACAACGAGCAGTACTTC. V usage is TRBV7-2 and J usage is TRBJ2-7; weak D call: TRBD1 (6 bases). The CDR3 sequence is 14 residues long. The V end lost 7 bases, the J end lost 5 bases, and 18 bases lay between the germline ends. Germline loops: CDR1 SGHTA, CDR2 FQGNSA.

The chain carries TRBV5-1 and TRBJ2-3, with TRBD2 as a possible D gene (5 bases). CDR3 length equals 15 residues. CDR1 SGHRS and CDR2 YFSETQ come from the germline V gene. Trimming pared 0 bases from V and 0 bases from J, leaving 8 bases between. The CDR3 region is CASSLGAVSTDTQYF. CDR3 nucleotides: TGCGCCAGCAGCTTGGGAGCGGTGAGCACAGATACGCAGTATTTT.

The sample holds many counts of this clone. The chain links TRBV18 to TRBJ2-7; no reliable D call. Per germline, CDR1 KGHSH and CDR2 LQKENI. The CDR3 totals 13 residues. Trimming took 2 bases from V and 3 from J, leaving 8 bases between them. The CDR3 is CASSPTQYYEQYF. The DNA of the CDR3 is TGTGCCAGCTCACCAACACAGTACTACGAGCAGTACTTC.

Ten or more counts support this clone. This chain links TRBV7-2 with TRBJ2-1, with unresolved D. Germline V gene sequence: CDR1 SGHTA, CDR2 FQGNSA. Trimming removed 4 bases at V and 8 bases at J, with 9 bases between. The CDR3 is 12 residues long. The CDR3 DNA sequence: TGTGCCAGCAGCTCCGGCGGCTATGAGCAGTTCTTC. Encoded protein: CASSSGGYEQFF.

Written as DNA, the CDR3 is TGTGCCAGCAGTTTGGGGACAGGGGGCATCTATGGCTACACCTTC. It encodes CASSLGTGGIYGYTF. The chain recombines TRBV27 with TRBJ1-2, with 12 positions matching TRBD1. Germline CDR1 is MNHEY and CDR2 is SMNVEV (reference sequence). V shed 3 bases and J 4 bases; nucleotides not matched to a gene: 3. The CDR3 contains 15 residues.

This clone was detected ten times or more. J is TRBJ1-1 and V is TRBV5-1, with D perhaps matching TRBD1 (5 bases). The germline CDR1 and CDR2 sequences are SGHRS and YFSETQ. Trimming left V 3 bases short and J 3 bases short, with 12 bases between. The CDR3 spans 14 residues. CDR3 sequence (DNA): TGCGCCAGCAGCTCAGCGGGGGGATACACTGAAGCTTTCTTT. Translation: CASSSAGGYTEAFF.